A selection of T cell receptor beta chains follows, all from one sample in a study of CD8 T cells in Susac syndrome. TCRdb re-derived calls from the immunoSEQ multiplex PCR reads in MiXCR, one entry per CDR3 protein. The profile shows approximately 190,000 distinct CDR3 sequences, 95% of them singletons. The sample was CD8+ T cells from PBMCs. The origin of the receptors is a human donor with Susac syndrome. The CDR3 runs from the conserved cysteine through the conserved F or W. D genes are given only for firm matches. Clone size is shown for a subset of rows, as once, few, many or a class of expanded clone.

j_call d_call v_call clone_size cdr3_nt cdr3_aa
TRBJ1-1 - TRBV11-2 - TGTGCCAGCAGCCCGAAAGACAAGAACACTGAAGCTTTCTTT CASSPKDKNTEAFF
TRBJ2-1 - TRBV24-1 - TGTGCCACCAGTGATGGATATAATGAGCAGTTCTTC CATSDGYNEQFF
TRBJ1-1 - TRBV4-1 - TGCGCCAGCAGCCAAGAGGAGGGCATGAACACTGAAGCTTTCTTT CASSQEEGMNTEAFF
TRBJ1-1 - TRBV27 - TGTGCCAGCAGGGACTACAGGGATGGTACTGAAGCTTTCTTT CASRDYRDGTEAFF
TRBJ2-7 - TRBV6-6 - TGTGCCAGCAGTGCCGGGGGGCCTTCCGAGCAGTACTTC CASSAGGPSEQYF
TRBJ2-7 TRBD1 TRBV3-1 once TGTGCCAGCAGCTCACGGGACAGTAGCTTAGTCTACGAGCAGTACTTC CASSSRDSSLVYEQYF
TRBJ1-1 - TRBV20-1 - TGCAGTGCTAGTTCGTACGGTATTGGGAACACTGAAGCTTTCTTT CSASSYGIGNTEAFF
TRBJ2-1 TRBD1 TRBV11-1 once TGTGCCAGCAGCTTAGGACAGGGAAGGATGGATGAGCAGTTCTTC CASSLGQGRMDEQFF
TRBJ1-2 - TRBV4-1 - TGCGCCAGCAGCCAAGAAGGGGCAGGACTCTATGGCTACACCTTC CASSQEGAGLYGYTF
TRBJ1-2 TRBD1 TRBV29-1 few TGCAGCGCCACGACAGGGGAAGGTTATGGCTACACCTTC CSATTGEGYGYTF
TRBJ2-3 - TRBV19 few TGTGCCAGTAGTATTGTAGGAGATACGCAGTATTTT CASSIVGDTQYF
TRBJ2-2 TRBD2 TRBV4-1 once TGCGCCAGCAGGGTATTAGCGGGAGGCACCGGGGAGCTGTTTTTT CASRVLAGGTGELFF
TRBJ2-5 TRBD1 TRBV13 - TGTGCCAGCAGCTCCAGGGACAGCCAGTACTTC CASSSRDSQYF
TRBJ2-1 - TRBV5-1 - TGCGCCAGCAGCTTGGATCTCTATGAGCAGTTCTTC CASSLDLYEQFF
TRBJ1-2 TRBD1 TRBV2 - TGTGCCAGCAGTGATGTGGGACAGGGGGCGGGCGGCTACACCTTC CASSDVGQGAGGYTF
TRBJ2-7 TRBD1 TRBV20-1 - TGCAGTGCTCCGTTGGAGCAGGGGGCCTACGAGCAGTACTTC CSAPLEQGAYEQYF
TRBJ1-1 - TRBV6-5 - TGTGCCAGCAGTTACTCCGCCATCACTGAAGCTTTCTTT CASSYSAITEAFF
TRBJ2-7 - TRBV13 - TGTGCCAGCAGCCCCGGGGGGACATCTGGGGAGCAGTACTTC CASSPGGTSGEQYF
TRBJ1-6 - TRBV4-1 once TGCGCCAGCAGCCAACGGGATAATTCACCCCTCCACTTT CASSQRDNSPLHF
TRBJ2-1 TRBD2 TRBV11-2 - TGTGCCAGCAGCTTAGAACGGGGAGCGGGAGTGGGAGGCAATGAGCAGTTCTTC CASSLERGAGVGGNEQFF
TRBJ2-7 - TRBV5-6 - TGTGCCAGCAGACTTAAAGGGGGTAACGAGCAGTACTTC CASRLKGGNEQYF
TRBJ2-7 - TRBV6-5 once TGTGCCAGCAGTTACTCGGAGGGGACAGAAGATAACGAGCAGTACTTC CASSYSEGTEDNEQYF
TRBJ1-2 - TRBV29-1 - TGCAGCGTTGTGGACAACTATGGCTACACCTTC CSVVDNYGYTF
TRBJ2-1 - TRBV3-1 - TGTGCCAGCAGCCAAGATCTGCAGGAGGGCAATGAGCAGTTCTTC CASSQDLQEGNEQFF
TRBJ1-4 - TRBV9 - TGTGCCAGCAGCGTAGTTTTAGGTTATCCAACTAATGAAAAACTGTTTTTT CASSVVLGYPTNEKLFF
TRBJ1-2 - TRBV5-6 - TGTGCCAGCAGCTCGGTAAGGACCGGCTACACCTTC CASSSVRTGYTF
TRBJ2-2 TRBD1 TRBV7-9 - TGTGCCAGCAGCTCAGACCCGGACAGGGCGTCCGGGGAGCTGTTTTTT CASSSDPDRASGELFF
TRBJ2-7 TRBD2 TRBV27 - TGTGCCAGCAGTTTTTCTAGCGGGGTGAGAGTGTACGAGCAGTACTTC CASSFSSGVRVYEQYF
TRBJ2-1 - TRBV2 - TGTGCCAGCAGTGACATCCTAGTCTATGAGCAGTTCTTC CASSDILVYEQFF
TRBJ2-1 - TRBV5-1 once TGCGCCAGCAGCTTGGCAATAGGGAGTGAGCAGTTCTTC CASSLAIGSEQFF
TRBJ2-1 - TRBV7-9 - TGTGCCAGCAGGAATAACAATGAGCAGTTCTTC CASRNNNEQFF
TRBJ1-2 - TRBV27 - TGTGCCAGCAGTGTCGACAGGTCTAACTATGGCTACACCTTC CASSVDRSNYGYTF
TRBJ1-4 - TRBV2 - TGTGCCAGCAGTGGCTCGCAAACGGAAAAACTGTTTTTT CASSGSQTEKLFF
TRBJ2-5 TRBD1 TRBV11-2 - TGTGCCAGCATCTTTTCCGACCGGGACAGGGGGCGTGAGACCCAGTACTTC CASIFSDRDRGRETQYF
TRBJ2-7 - TRBV12-3/TRBV12-4 - TGTGCCAGCAGTTTTCGTCTGGGGACAAGCCGCGAGCAGTACTTC CASSFRLGTSREQYF
TRBJ2-6 - TRBV9 - TGTGCCAGCAGCGTAGCCGGGTCCCAATCTGGGGCCAACGTCCTGACTTTC CASSVAGSQSGANVLTF
TRBJ2-1 - TRBV4-1 - TGCGCCAGCAGTTCAGGTCGGGTTGAGCAGTTCTTC CASSSGRVEQFF
TRBJ1-1 - TRBV5-1 - TGCGCCAGCAGCTTGGAAGTAATGAACACTGAAGCTTTCTTT CASSLEVMNTEAFF
TRBJ2-5 - TRBV7-9 - TGTGCCAGCAGGGTTCAAACCAAAGAGACCCAGTACTTC CASRVQTKETQYF
TRBJ2-7 TRBD1 TRBV5-1 - TGCGCCAGCAGCTTGCACGGACAGGGGGGTGAGCAGTACTTC CASSLHGQGGEQYF
TRBJ2-7 - TRBV12-3/TRBV12-4 - TGTGCCAGCAGTCCCGGGGTCAGCTCCTACGAGCAGTACTTC CASSPGVSSYEQYF
TRBJ2-7 - TRBV4-2 - TGTGCCAGCAGCCAAGGGGCAATCTCCTACGAGCAGTACTTC CASSQGAISYEQYF
TRBJ2-5 TRBD2 TRBV15 - TGTGCCACCAGCAAACTAGCGGAAAACCAAGAGACCCAGTACTTC CATSKLAENQETQYF
TRBJ2-1 - TRBV9 - TGTGCCAGCAGCGTTGAGGGTTTCAATGAGCAGTTCTTC CASSVEGFNEQFF
TRBJ2-3 TRBD2 TRBV30 - TGTGCCTGGAGTGTAGGAGCGGGGGACGCAGATACGCAGTATTTT CAWSVGAGDADTQYF
TRBJ2-2 TRBD2 TRBV2 - TGTGCCAGCTCCCTATTTATGGGACTAAACACCGGGGAGCTGTTTTTT CASSLFMGLNTGELFF
TRBJ1-2 TRBD1 TRBV7-9 - TGTGCCAGCAGCCCAGAGGACAGGGGGACCTATGGCTACACCTTC CASSPEDRGTYGYTF
TRBJ1-6 - TRBV12-3/TRBV12-4 - TGTGCCAGCAGTCCGGGACTCGGGGGCGACTCCTATAATTCACCCCTCCACTTT CASSPGLGGDSYNSPLHF
TRBJ2-3 - TRBV14 once TGTGCCAGCAGCCACATACTAGTTGAGGCTCACGCGGTTCCTCCGGTGGATACGCAGTATTTT CASSHILVEAHAVPPVDTQYF
TRBJ2-6 - TRBV23-1 - TGCGCCAGCAGTCAATTGAGCTCTGGGGCCAACGTCCTGACTTTC CASSQLSSGANVLTF
TRBJ1-5 - TRBV12-3/TRBV12-4 - TGTGCCAGCAGTTTAACAGAGTTCGGTCAGCCCCAGCATTTT CASSLTEFGQPQHF
TRBJ2-7 - TRBV6-5 few TGTGGCTGGAGGAGGGCCTCCTACGAGCAGTACTTC CGWRRASYEQYF
TRBJ1-2 - TRBV5-6 - TGTGCCAGCATCATTCAGGGTGGCGACGAAAATGACTATGGCTACACCTTC CASIIQGGDENDYGYTF
TRBJ1-3 TRBD1 TRBV11-2 - TGTGCCAGCAGCTTGACAGGGGACGGAAACACCATATATTTT CASSLTGDGNTIYF
TRBJ2-4 - TRBV27 - TGTGCCAGCGGTTGGGGGGCCAAAAACATTCAGTACTTC CASGWGAKNIQYF
TRBJ1-3 - TRBV7-2 once TGTGCCAGCAGCTTATGGATCTCTGGAAACACCATATATTTT CASSLWISGNTIYF
TRBJ1-4 TRBD1 TRBV23-1 - TGCGCCAGCAGTCAATCATCCGGACAGGGCCTGGGTACTAATGAAAAACTGTTTTTT CASSQSSGQGLGTNEKLFF
TRBJ2-1 - TRBV28 - TGTGCCAGCAGTTCGCTTACCGGGAGAGATGAGCAGTTCTTC CASSSLTGRDEQFF
TRBJ2-7 - TRBV2 - TGTGCCAGCAGCTCAGGGAATAACGAGCAGTACTTC CASSSGNNEQYF